This TCR beta chain is drawn from a study of blood T cells in healthy people across ages. General study points: The percentage of naive T cells correlated strongly with TCR beta diversity. Conclusively comparing naive with antigen-experienced cells was impossible with unsorted PBMCs.

As concerns this clonotype: The target antigen is unknown.

The V end lost 2 bases, the J end lost 6 bases, and 17 bases lay between the germline ends. This CDR3 spans 16 amino acids. The germline V gene encodes CDR1 DFQATT and CDR2 SNEGSKA (reference sequence). A second PCR, run for roughly 7 to 11 cycles, used a sample-barcoded 5' primer plus a J-beta primer mix. Samples each returned at least 3 million CDR3-containing paired-end reads. MiXCR, run by TCRdb on the 5' RACE reads, gives a single entry per CDR3 protein. Of hundreds of thousands of distinct CDR3 sequences listed, around 50% are singletons. The TCR was taken from a woman of 80 years or more in good health. Specimen: blood. The chain employs TRBV20-1 and TRBJ1-6, with TRBD1 as a possible D gene (6 bases). The CDR3 DNA reads TGCAGTGCTAGAACCACCGGGACACCCTTTAATTCACCCCTCCACTTT. It encodes CSARTTGTPFNSPLHF.